These T cell receptor beta chains were read from a single sample in a study of T-cell reconstitution after alpha-beta-depleted transplantation in children. From the PCR reads, TCRdb called clonotypes with MiXCR, one entry per CDR3 protein. The table shows around 400,000 distinct CDR3 sequences, with under 13% occurring only once. Sample: PBMCs from the stem cell graft donor, taken from the stem cell graft. The receptors originated from a human donor who donated a stem cell graft to a child with acute myeloid leukemia. Each CDR3 is given with its conserved first and last residue. Each record gives: V gene, clone size, CDR3 protein. Size is omitted from some rows. Given values are once, few, many or a class for expanded clones.

V gene: TRBV29-1
clone size: .
CDR3 protein: CSVRDSNYGYTF

V gene: TRBV4-2
clone size: .
CDR3 protein: CASSQESATSASSYNEQFF

V gene: TRBV9
clone size: .
CDR3 protein: CASSVLPGLQETQYF

V gene: TRBV12-3/TRBV12-4
clone size: .
CDR3 protein: CASSPGGDSAGYTF

V gene: TRBV12-3/TRBV12-4
clone size: .
CDR3 protein: CASSYSAGPYSPLHF

V gene: TRBV7-8
clone size: many
CDR3 protein: CASSVAGGPAIETQYF

V gene: TRBV20-1
clone size: many
CDR3 protein: CSTSTSGSYEQYF

V gene: TRBV12-3/TRBV12-4
clone size: .
CDR3 protein: CASSPRDSEGNNEQFF

V gene: TRBV19
clone size: .
CDR3 protein: CASSIGVLQETQYF

V gene: TRBV9
clone size: few
CDR3 protein: CASSVQGASYEQYF

V gene: TRBV12-3/TRBV12-4
clone size: few
CDR3 protein: CACSLGRASGGAPNEQFF

V gene: TRBV27
clone size: .
CDR3 protein: CASSLVGNNNSPLHF

V gene: TRBV2
clone size: few
CDR3 protein: CASGTFATDTQYF

V gene: TRBV29-1
clone size: few
CDR3 protein: CSVVGAGTPYEQYF

V gene: TRBV11-2
clone size: .
CDR3 protein: CASSIRDRVLVANTGELFF

V gene: TRBV20-1
clone size: .
CDR3 protein: CSAREFQGDSLYNEQFF

V gene: TRBV20-1
clone size: .
CDR3 protein: CSASGVWPSSYNEQFF

V gene: TRBV7-3
clone size: .
CDR3 protein: CASSLSEDTGQPQHF

V gene: TRBV12-3/TRBV12-4
clone size: few
CDR3 protein: CASSTRGGLGNQPQHF

V gene: TRBV29-1
clone size: many
CDR3 protein: CSVEVTTYEQYF

V gene: TRBV2
clone size: .
CDR3 protein: CASSEGRVLETQYF

V gene: TRBV5-1
clone size: many
CDR3 protein: CASSSGFSGNTIYF

V gene: TRBV9
clone size: .
CDR3 protein: CASSVDRVITEAFF

V gene: TRBV4-3
clone size: few
CDR3 protein: CASSQGYSGETQYF

V gene: TRBV10-2
clone size: .
CDR3 protein: CASSERLEGVEAFF

V gene: TRBV4-3
clone size: .
CDR3 protein: CASSQENSAIYEQYF

V gene: TRBV2
clone size: .
CDR3 protein: CASSTSGGLSKNIQYF

V gene: TRBV27
clone size: few
CDR3 protein: CAIGRSNQPQHF

V gene: TRBV7-9
clone size: .
CDR3 protein: CASSLGFGEGTEAFF

V gene: TRBV3-1
clone size: .
CDR3 protein: CASSQDLEGWGTEAFF

V gene: TRBV20-1
clone size: .
CDR3 protein: CSARFSGSPGELFF

V gene: TRBV7-2
clone size: many
CDR3 protein: CASSHNTGELFF

V gene: TRBV30
clone size: few
CDR3 protein: CAWNPGLAGGEQFF

V gene: TRBV15
clone size: .
CDR3 protein: CATSRTDGTQETQYF

V gene: TRBV29-1
clone size: few
CDR3 protein: CSVVIPGEKLFF

V gene: TRBV3-1
clone size: few
CDR3 protein: CASSQRTATTYEQYF

V gene: TRBV5-1
clone size: .
CDR3 protein: CASSFGLASVKETQYF

V gene: TRBV5-5
clone size: many
CDR3 protein: CASSYTTQETQYF

V gene: TRBV7-2
clone size: .
CDR3 protein: CASSLGVGSNQPQHF

V gene: TRBV3-1
clone size: few
CDR3 protein: CASSQDTSGPILFYEQYF

V gene: TRBV5-1
clone size: few
CDR3 protein: CASSLAENEQFF

V gene: TRBV12-3/TRBV12-4
clone size: many
CDR3 protein: CASSWFRGSYTF

V gene: TRBV12-3/TRBV12-4
clone size: .
CDR3 protein: CASSRTGTTGNTIYF

V gene: TRBV7-8
clone size: few
CDR3 protein: CASSLMGLAALSDTQYF

V gene: TRBV7-2
clone size: few
CDR3 protein: CASSLDLPSYEQYF

V gene: TRBV9
clone size: many
CDR3 protein: CASSRGYLTEAFF

V gene: TRBV6-1
clone size: few
CDR3 protein: CASSPRVRGGETQYF

V gene: TRBV20-1
clone size: few
CDR3 protein: CSANQQESTGELFF

V gene: TRBV27
clone size: few
CDR3 protein: CASKELVGQQFF

V gene: TRBV9
clone size: once
CDR3 protein: CASSGPGQNYGYTF

V gene: TRBV7-8
clone size: many
CDR3 protein: CASSDRWAGGYGYTF

V gene: TRBV7-9
clone size: few
CDR3 protein: CASSLDLLAKNIQYF

V gene: TRBV20-1
clone size: .
CDR3 protein: CSARGLDRRPQHF

V gene: TRBV5-4
clone size: .
CDR3 protein: CASSLFFPYPGQLNEKLFF

V gene: TRBV4-2
clone size: .
CDR3 protein: CASSQDREVQETQYF